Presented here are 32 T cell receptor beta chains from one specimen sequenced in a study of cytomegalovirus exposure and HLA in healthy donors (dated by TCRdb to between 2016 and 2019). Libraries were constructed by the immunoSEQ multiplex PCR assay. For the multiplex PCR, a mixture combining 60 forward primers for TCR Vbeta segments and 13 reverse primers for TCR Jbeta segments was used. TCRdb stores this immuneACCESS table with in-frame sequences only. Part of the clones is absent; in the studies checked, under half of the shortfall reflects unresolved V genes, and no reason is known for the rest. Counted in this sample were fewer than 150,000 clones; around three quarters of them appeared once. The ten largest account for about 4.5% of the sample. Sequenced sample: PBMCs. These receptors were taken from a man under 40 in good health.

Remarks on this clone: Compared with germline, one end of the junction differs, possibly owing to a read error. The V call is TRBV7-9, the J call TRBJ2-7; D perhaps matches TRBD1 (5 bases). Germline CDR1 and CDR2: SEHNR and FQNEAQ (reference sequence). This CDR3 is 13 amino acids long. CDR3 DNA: TGTTCCAGCAGTGCCAGGGTCGCCTACGAGCAGTACTTC. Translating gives CSSSARVAYEQYF. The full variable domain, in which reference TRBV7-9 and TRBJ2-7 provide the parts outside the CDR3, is DTGVSQNPRHKITKRGQNVTFRCDPISEHNRLYWYRQTLGQGPEFLTYFQNEAQLEKSRLLSDRFSAERPKGSFSTLEIQRTEQGDSAMYLCSSSARVAYEQYFGPGTRLTVT.

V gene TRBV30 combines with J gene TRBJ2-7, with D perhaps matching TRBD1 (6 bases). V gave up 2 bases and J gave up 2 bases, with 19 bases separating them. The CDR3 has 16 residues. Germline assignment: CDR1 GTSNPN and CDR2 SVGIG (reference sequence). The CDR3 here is CAWSLPKGVSTYEQYF. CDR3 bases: TGTGCCTGGAGTCTTCCCAAGGGGGTTTCCACCTACGAGCAGTACTTC.

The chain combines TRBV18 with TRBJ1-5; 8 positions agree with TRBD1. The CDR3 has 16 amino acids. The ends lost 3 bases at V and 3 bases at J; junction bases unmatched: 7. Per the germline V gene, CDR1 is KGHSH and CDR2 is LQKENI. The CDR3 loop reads CASSPMTGANNQPQHF. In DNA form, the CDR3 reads TGTGCCAGCTCACCCATGACAGGGGCGAACAATCAGCCCCAGCATTTT. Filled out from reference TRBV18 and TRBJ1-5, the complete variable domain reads NAGVMQNPRHLVRRRGQEARLRCSPMKGHSHVYWYRQLPEEGLKFMVYLQKENIIDESGMPKERFSAEFPKEGPSILRIQQVVRGDSAAYFCASSPMTGANNQPQHFGDGTRLSIL.

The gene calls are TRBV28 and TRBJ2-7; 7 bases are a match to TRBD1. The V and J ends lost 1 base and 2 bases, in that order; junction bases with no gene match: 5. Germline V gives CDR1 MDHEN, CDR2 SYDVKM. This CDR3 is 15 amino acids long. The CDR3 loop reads CASSLFRDSAYEQYF. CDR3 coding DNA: TGTGCCAGCAGTTTATTTCGGGACAGTGCCTACGAGCAGTACTTC. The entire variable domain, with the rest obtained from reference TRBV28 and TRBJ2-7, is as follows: DVKVTQSSRYLVKRTGEKVFLECVQDMDHENMFWYRQDPGLGLRLIYFSYDVKMKEKGDIPEGYSVSREKKERFSLILESASTNQTSMYLCASSLFRDSAYEQYFGPGTRLTVT.

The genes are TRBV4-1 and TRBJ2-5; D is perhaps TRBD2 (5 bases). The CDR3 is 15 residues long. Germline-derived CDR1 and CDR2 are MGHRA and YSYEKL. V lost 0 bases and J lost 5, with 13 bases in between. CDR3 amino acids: CASSQEGGGGETQYF. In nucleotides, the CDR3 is TGCGCCAGCAGCCAAGAAGGAGGTGGCGGGGAGACCCAGTACTTC.

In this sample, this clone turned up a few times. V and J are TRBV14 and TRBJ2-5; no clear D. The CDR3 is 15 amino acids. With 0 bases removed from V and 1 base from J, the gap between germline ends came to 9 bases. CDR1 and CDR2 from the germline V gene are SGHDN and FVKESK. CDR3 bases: TGTGCCAGCAGCCAAGATCTTGCACTCCAAGAGACCCAGTACTTC. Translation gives CASSQDLALQETQYF.

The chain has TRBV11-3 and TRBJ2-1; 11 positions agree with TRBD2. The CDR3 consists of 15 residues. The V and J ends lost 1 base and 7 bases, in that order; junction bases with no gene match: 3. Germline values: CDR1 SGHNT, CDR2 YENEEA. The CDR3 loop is CASSLGTSGSNEQFF. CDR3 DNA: TGTGCCAGCAGCTTAGGTACTAGCGGGAGTAATGAGCAGTTCTTC.

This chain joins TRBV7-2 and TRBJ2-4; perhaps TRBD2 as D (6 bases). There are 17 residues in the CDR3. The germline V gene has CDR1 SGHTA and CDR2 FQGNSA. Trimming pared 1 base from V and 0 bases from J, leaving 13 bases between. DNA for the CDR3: TGTGCCAGCAGCTTAGGGGAGGTGGCCCTAGCCAAAAACATTCAGTACTTC. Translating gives CASSLGEVALAKNIQYF.

The CDR3 is CASSTWLAFSYEQYF. The CDR3, as DNA: TGTGCCAGTAGTACGTGGCTAGCGTTTTCCTACGAGCAGTACTTC. The chain links TRBV19 to TRBJ2-5, with D possibly TRBD2 on 6 matching bases. The DNA end is a closer match to TRBJ2-7, so the J assignment may be wrong. Germline assignment: CDR1 LNHDA and CDR2 SQIVND (reference sequence). There are 15 residues in the CDR3.

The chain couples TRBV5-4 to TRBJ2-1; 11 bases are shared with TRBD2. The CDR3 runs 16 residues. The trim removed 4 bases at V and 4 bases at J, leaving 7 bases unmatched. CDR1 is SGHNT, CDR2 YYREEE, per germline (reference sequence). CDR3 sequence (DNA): TGTGCCAGCAGCCCTCCGGGACTAGCGGTGTACAATGAGCAGTTCTTC. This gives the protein CASSPPGLAVYNEQFF.

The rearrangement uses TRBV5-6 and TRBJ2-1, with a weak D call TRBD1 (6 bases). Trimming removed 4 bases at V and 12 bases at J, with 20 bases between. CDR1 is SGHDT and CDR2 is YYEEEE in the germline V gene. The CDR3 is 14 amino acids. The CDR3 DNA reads TGTGCCAGCAGCCCAAACAGGGACGGTTTGCGGCAGTTCTTC. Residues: CASSPNRDGLRQFF.

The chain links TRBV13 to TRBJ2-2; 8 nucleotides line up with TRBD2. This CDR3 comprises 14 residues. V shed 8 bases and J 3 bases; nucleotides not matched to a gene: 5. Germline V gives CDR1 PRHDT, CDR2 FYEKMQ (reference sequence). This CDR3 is CASGTRGDTGELFF. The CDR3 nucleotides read TGTGCCAGCGGGACTAGGGGGGACACCGGGGAGCTGTTTTTT.

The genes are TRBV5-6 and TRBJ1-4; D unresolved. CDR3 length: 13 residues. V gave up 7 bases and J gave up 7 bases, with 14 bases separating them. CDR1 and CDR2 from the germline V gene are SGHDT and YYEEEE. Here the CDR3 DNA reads TGTGCCAGCTTCAAACGGCGGGGTGAAAAACTGTTTTTT. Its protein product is CASFKRRGEKLFF.

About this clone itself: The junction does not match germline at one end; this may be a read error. The CDR3 coding sequence is TGCGCCAGCAGTGAGACCCCCAGGGATAAAGGGTCGACCAGTCAGCCCCAACATTTT. It is translated as CASSETPRDKGSTSQPQHF. This chain joins TRBV10-1 and TRBJ1-5, with a tentative D call TRBD1 (5 bases). The germline V gene encodes CDR1 WNHNN and CDR2 SYGVQD (reference sequence). The CDR3 extends over 19 amino acids.

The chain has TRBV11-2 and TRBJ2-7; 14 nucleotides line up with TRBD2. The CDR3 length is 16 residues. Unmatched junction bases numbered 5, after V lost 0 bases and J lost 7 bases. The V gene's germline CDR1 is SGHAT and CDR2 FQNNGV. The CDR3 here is CASSLEGGLAGEEQYF. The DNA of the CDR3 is TGTGCCAGCAGCTTAGAGGGGGGACTAGCGGGAGAAGAGCAGTACTTC.

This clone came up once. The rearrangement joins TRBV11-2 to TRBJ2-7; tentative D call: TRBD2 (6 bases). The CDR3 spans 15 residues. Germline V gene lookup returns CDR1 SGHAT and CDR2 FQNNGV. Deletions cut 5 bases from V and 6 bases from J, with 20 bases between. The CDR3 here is CASSRPGLGDGEQYF. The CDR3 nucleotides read TGTGCCAGCAGCCGCCCGGGACTGGGGGACGGCGAGCAGTACTTC.

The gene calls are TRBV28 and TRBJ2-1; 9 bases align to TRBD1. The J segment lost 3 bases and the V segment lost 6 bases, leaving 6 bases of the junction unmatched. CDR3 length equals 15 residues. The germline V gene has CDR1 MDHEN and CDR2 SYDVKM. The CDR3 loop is CASRTGTGNYNEQFF. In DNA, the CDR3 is TGTGCCAGCAGGACCGGGACAGGGAACTACAATGAGCAGTTCTTC.

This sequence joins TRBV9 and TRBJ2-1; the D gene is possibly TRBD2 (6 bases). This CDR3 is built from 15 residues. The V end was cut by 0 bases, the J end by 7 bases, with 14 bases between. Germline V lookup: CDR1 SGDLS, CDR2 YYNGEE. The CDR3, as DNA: TGTGCCAGCAGCGTAGGAGCGGGCGGAGGAAATGAGCAGTTCTTC. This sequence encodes CASSVGAGGGNEQFF.

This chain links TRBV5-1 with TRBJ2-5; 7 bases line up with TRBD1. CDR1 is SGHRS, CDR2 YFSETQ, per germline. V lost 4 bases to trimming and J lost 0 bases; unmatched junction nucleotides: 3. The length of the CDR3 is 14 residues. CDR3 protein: CASSKQGYQETQYF. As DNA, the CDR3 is TGCGCCAGCAGCAAACAGGGGTACCAAGAGACCCAGTACTTC.

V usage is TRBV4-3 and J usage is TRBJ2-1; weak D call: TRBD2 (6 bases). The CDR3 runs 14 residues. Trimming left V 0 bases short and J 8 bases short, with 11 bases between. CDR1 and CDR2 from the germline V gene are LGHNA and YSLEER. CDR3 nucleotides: TGCGCCAGCAGCCAAGATGGGACTGGGGATGAGCAGTTCTTC. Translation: CASSQDGTGDEQFF.

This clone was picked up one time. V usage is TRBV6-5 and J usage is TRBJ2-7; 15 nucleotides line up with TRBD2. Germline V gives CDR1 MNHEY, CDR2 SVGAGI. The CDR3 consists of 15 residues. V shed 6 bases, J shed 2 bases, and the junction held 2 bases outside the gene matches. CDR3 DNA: TGTGCCAGCAGATGGACTAGCGGGAGGGCCTACGAGCAGTACTTC. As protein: CASRWTSGRAYEQYF.

The CDR3 region has the DNA TGTGCCAGCAGTTACGGGGAGGGGCTAGGGGTAAACACCATATATTTT. Translation gives CASSYGEGLGVNTIYF. The chain combines TRBV6-5 with TRBJ1-3, with D possibly TRBD1 on 5 matching bases. The CDR3 extends over 16 amino acids. V was clipped by 2 bases and J by 6 bases, with 17 bases between them. Germline V CDR1 and CDR2: MNHEY, SVGAGI.

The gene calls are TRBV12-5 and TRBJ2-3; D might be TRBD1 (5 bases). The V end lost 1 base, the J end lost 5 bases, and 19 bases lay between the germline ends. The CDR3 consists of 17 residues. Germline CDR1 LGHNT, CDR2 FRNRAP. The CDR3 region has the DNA TGTGCTAGTGGTTTGGCACGACAGACTCGTACGGGAGATACGCAGTATTTT. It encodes CASGLARQTRTGDTQYF. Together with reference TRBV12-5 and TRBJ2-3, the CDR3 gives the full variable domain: DARVTQTPRHKVTEMGQEVTMRCQPILGHNTVFWYRQTMMQGLELLAYFRNRAPLDDSGMPKDRFSAEMPDATLATLKIQPSEPRDSAVYFCASGLARQTRTGDTQYFGPGTRLTVL.

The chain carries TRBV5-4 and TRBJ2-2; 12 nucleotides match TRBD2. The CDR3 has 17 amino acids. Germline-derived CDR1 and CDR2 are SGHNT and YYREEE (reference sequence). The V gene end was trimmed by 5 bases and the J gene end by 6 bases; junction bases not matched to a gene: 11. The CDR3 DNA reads TGTGCCAGCAGTAAAAGTCGGGCTAGCGGGAGGGCCGGGGAGCTGTTTTTT. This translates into CASSKSRASGRAGELFF.

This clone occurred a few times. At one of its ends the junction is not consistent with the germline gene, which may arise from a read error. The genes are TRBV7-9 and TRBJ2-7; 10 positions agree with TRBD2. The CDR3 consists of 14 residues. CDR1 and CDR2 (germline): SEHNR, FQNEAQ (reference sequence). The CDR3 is CSSSLAGGSREQYF. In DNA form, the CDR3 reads TGTTCCAGCAGCTTAGCGGGAGGCTCGCGGGAGCAGTACTTC. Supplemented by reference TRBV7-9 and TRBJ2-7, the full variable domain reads DTGVSQNPRHKITKRGQNVTFRCDPISEHNRLYWYRQTLGQGPEFLTYFQNEAQLEKSRLLSDRFSAERPKGSFSTLEIQRTEQGDSAMYLCSSSLAGGSREQYFGPGTRLTVT.

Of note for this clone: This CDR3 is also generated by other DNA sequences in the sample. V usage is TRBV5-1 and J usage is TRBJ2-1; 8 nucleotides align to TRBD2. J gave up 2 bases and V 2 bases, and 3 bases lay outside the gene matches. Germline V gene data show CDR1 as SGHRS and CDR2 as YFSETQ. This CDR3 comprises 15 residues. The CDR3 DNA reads TGCGCCAGCAGCTTACTAGCGGAAACCTACAATGAGCAGTTCTTC. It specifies CASSLLAETYNEQFF.

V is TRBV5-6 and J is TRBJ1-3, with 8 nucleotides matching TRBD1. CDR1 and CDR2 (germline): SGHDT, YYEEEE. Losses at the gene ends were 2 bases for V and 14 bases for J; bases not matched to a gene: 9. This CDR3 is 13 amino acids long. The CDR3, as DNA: TGTGCCAGCAGCTTTTTATCGACAGGGGAAGTATATTTT. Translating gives CASSFLSTGEVYF.

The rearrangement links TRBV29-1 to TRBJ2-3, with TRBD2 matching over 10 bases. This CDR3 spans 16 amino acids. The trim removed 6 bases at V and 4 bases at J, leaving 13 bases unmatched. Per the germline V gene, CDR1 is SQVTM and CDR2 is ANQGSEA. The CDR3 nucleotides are TGCAGCGTGGGACCTAGCGGGAGCGGAGGGGCAGATACGCAGTATTTT. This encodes CSVGPSGSGGADTQYF.

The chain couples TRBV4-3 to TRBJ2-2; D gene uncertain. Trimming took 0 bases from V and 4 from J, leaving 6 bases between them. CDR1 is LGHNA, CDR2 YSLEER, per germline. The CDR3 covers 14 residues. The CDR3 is CASSQDISTGELFF. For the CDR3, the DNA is TGCGCCAGCAGCCAAGATATCAGCACCGGGGAGCTGTTTTTT.

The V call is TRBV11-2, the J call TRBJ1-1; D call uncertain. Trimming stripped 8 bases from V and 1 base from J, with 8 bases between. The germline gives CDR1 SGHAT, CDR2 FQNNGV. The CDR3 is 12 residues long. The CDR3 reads CASGNRNTEAFF. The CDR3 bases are TGTGCCAGCGGTAATAGGAACACTGAAGCTTTCTTT.

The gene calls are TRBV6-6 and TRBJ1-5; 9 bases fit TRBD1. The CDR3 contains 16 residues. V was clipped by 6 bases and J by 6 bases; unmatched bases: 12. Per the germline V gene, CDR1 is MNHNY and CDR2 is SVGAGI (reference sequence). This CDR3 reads CASSRPGTGYRQPQHF. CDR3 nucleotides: TGTGCCAGCAGCCGTCCCGGGACAGGGTACCGTCAGCCCCAGCATTTT.

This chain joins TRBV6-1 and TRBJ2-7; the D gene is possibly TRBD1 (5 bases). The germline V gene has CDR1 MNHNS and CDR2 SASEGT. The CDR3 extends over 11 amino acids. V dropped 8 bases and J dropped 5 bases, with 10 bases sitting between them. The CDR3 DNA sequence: TGTGCCAGCCCTTGGGGCGACGAGCAGTACTTC. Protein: CASPWGDEQYF.